These T cell receptor beta chains were read from a single sample in a study of blood T cell repertoires in COVID-19. Data came from immunoSEQ multiplex PCR; TCRdb stores just in-frame clones and leaves some out. The data hold 100,000 to 150,000 clones, with roughly 85% observed a single time. Sequenced input: peripheral blood. The receptors stem from a woman aged 80 or over with acute or convalescent COVID-19. Both conserved end residues are part of each CDR3. Each record gives: V gene, D gene, clone size, J gene, CDR3 protein, CDR3 DNA. The D gene is left open where the match is weak. Part of the rows lack a size; the others show once, few, many or a class for expanded clones.

TRBV6-5,TRBD1,.,TRBJ1-4,CASSRGQANNEKLFF,TGTGCCAGCAGCCGAGGACAGGCTAATAATGAAAAACTGTTTTTT
TRBV7-2,TRBD1,.,TRBJ1-5,CASSSGTETYQPQHF,TGTGCCAGCAGCTCAGGGACAGAGACGTATCAGCCCCAGCATTTT
TRBV5-4,.,once,TRBJ2-7,CASSLGGGRGYEQYF,TGTGCCAGCAGCCTGGGGGGGGGCCGTGGGTACGAGCAGTACTTC
TRBV9,.,.,TRBJ2-3,CASSAYKTGIFTDTQYF,TGTGCCAGCAGCGCTTACAAAACAGGAATTTTCACAGATACGCAGTATTTT
TRBV2,.,.,TRBJ1-1,CASRKAQNRVEAFF,TGTGCCAGCAGGAAGGCTCAAAACAGGGTGGAAGCTTTCTTT
TRBV10-3,TRBD1,.,TRBJ2-3,CAIRDRPDTQYF,TGTGCCATCAGGGACAGGCCAGATACGCAGTATTTT
TRBV9,TRBD2,once,TRBJ2-1,CASNSGTSGGNEQFF,TGTGCCAGCAACTCCGGGACTAGCGGGGGAAATGAGCAGTTCTTC
TRBV7-2,.,.,TRBJ2-1,CASSYTSSSYNEQFF,TGTGCCAGCAGCTACACGTCAAGCTCCTACAATGAGCAGTTCTTC
TRBV4-1,.,.,TRBJ1-5,CASSQVDQYGNQPQHF,TGCGCCAGCAGCCAAGTAGACCAGTACGGGAATCAGCCCCAGCATTTT
TRBV4-1,TRBD1,.,TRBJ1-1,CASSQWTGTNTEAFF,TGCGCCAGCAGCCAGTGGACAGGTACGAACACTGAAGCTTTCTTT
TRBV2,TRBD1,once,TRBJ1-5,CASSGTGGNQPQHF,TGTGCCAGCAGTGGGACAGGTGGCAATCAGCCCCAGCATTTT
TRBV28,.,.,TRBJ1-1,CASSLGRGRMNTEAFF,TGTGCCAGCAGTTTGGGCAGGGGTAGGATGAACACTGAAGCTTTCTTT
TRBV7-8,TRBD1,.,TRBJ2-5,CASSFGTGAWRETQYF,TGTGCCAGCAGCTTCGGGACAGGGGCCTGGCGGGAGACCCAGTACTTC
TRBV18,.,.,TRBJ1-5,CASSPTGDQPQHF,TGTGCCAGCTCACCGACTGGAGATCAGCCCCAGCATTTT
TRBV13,.,.,TRBJ2-3,CASSSRFDTQYF,TGTGCCAGCAGCTCGAGATTCGATACGCAGTATTTT
TRBV2,.,.,TRBJ2-1,CASTLEGNEQFF,TGTGCCAGCACCCTGGAGGGAAATGAGCAGTTCTTC
TRBV5-4,.,.,TRBJ1-2,CASSPQGTSHYGYTF,TGTGCCAGCAGCCCCCAAGGGACAAGTCATTATGGCTACACCTTC
TRBV7-9,TRBD1,.,TRBJ2-3,CASSFQTTGDADTQYF,TGTGCCAGCAGCTTTCAGACTACAGGGGACGCAGATACGCAGTATTTT
TRBV3-1/TRBV3-2,TRBD2,.,TRBJ2-3,CASSQGNSGGTDTQYF,TGTGCCAGCAGCCAAGGAAATAGCGGGGGCACAGATACGCAGTATTTT